The 23 T cell receptor beta chains below come from one sample, sequenced in a study of spatial heterogeneity in lung cancer. The time point is: blood at routine non-recurrence follow-up after resection. TCRdb independently ran MiXCR on the 5' RACE reads; one entry per CDR3 protein. Of approximately 17,000 distinct CDR3 sequences in the sample, 19% are singletons; the top ten hold around 5.9%. The material was PBMCs, obtained at follow-up. These receptor sequences come from a male donor with early-stage non-small cell lung cancer.

This clonotype was seen ten or more times. V and J are TRBV10-3 and TRBJ2-1; 10 bases agree with TRBD1. The CDR3 has 13 amino acids. Germline V gene lookup returns CDR1 ENHRY and CDR2 SYGVKD. V lost 8 bases, J lost 8 bases, and 6 bases stayed unmatched. CDR3 bases: TGTGCCATCCCGGGACAGGGGCGGGATGAGCAGTTCTTC. Its protein is CAIPGQGRDEQFF.

This chain joins TRBV5-1 and TRBJ2-3, with 11 nucleotides matching TRBD2. The CDR3 is 16 residues long. The trim removed 4 bases at V and 4 bases at J, leaving 8 bases unmatched. Germline CDR1 reads SGHRS; CDR2 reads YFSETQ. The CDR3: CASSQGLAESADTQYF. Written as DNA, the CDR3 is TGCGCCAGCAGCCAGGGACTAGCGGAAAGCGCAGATACGCAGTATTTT.

V usage is TRBV27 and J usage is TRBJ2-1; weak D call: TRBD1 (7 bases). V gave up 2 bases and J gave up 5 bases, with 16 bases separating them. CDR3 length: 16 amino acids. From germline, CDR1 is MNHEY and CDR2 SMNVEV (reference sequence). The CDR3: CASSLRAGGYHNEQFF. The CDR3 DNA reads TGTGCCAGCAGTTTACGGGCAGGGGGGTATCACAATGAGCAGTTCTTC.

This clonotype was found once. V usage is TRBV10-1 and J usage is TRBJ2-1; TRBD2 aligns across 8 bases. CDR1 WNHNN and CDR2 SYGVQD come from the germline V gene (reference sequence). CDR3 length: 15 amino acids. V dropped 3 bases and J dropped 12; count of bases not matched to a gene: 13. The CDR3 nucleotides read TGCGCCAGCAGTGACGGTCTAGCGGGTCACTCAGGGCAGTTCTTC. This gives the protein CASSDGLAGHSGQFF.

In this sample, this clonotype turned up a few times. The V call is TRBV18, the J call TRBJ1-1; D unclear. Germline lookup yields CDR1 KGHSH and CDR2 LQKENI. The ends were cut back, 5 bases at V and 1 base at J, with 8 bases in the middle. The CDR3 runs to 13 residues. CDR3 in amino acids: CASSGQPNTEAFF. The CDR3 DNA sequence: TGTGCCAGCTCAGGGCAGCCGAACACTGAAGCTTTCTTT.

The rearrangement uses TRBV5-1 and TRBJ2-7, with D maybe TRBD2 (6 bases). V was cut by 1 base and J by 1 base, with 15 bases left in between. The length of the CDR3 is 16 residues. The germline gives CDR1 SGHRS, CDR2 YFSETQ. The CDR3 DNA sequence: TGCGCCAGCAGCTTGTACGGCGGGGTCTCGTCCTACGAGCAGTACTTC. Its translation: CASSLYGGVSSYEQYF.

This clonotype was recorded many times. V usage is TRBV5-1 and J usage is TRBJ2-7; 7 bases match TRBD1. Looked up from germline, CDR1 is SGHRS and CDR2 is YFSETQ. Trimming removed 1 base from V and 6 bases from J; junction bases left unmatched: 7. The CDR3 is 14 residues long. CDR3 loop: CASSLTGDRVEQYF. CDR3 nucleotide sequence: TGCGCCAGCAGCTTGACAGGGGACCGGGTCGAGCAGTACTTC.

This clonotype was observed a few times. J is TRBJ1-1 and V is TRBV2; no reliable D call. Deletions cut 2 bases from V and 3 bases from J, with 7 bases between. The CDR3 covers 13 residues. CDR1 and CDR2 from the germline V gene are SNHLY and FYNNEI. In nucleotides, the CDR3 is TGTGCCAGCAGTGAAACCCAATACACTGAAGCTTTCTTT. Translation gives CASSETQYTEAFF.

V is TRBV6-6 and J is TRBJ1-5; D may be TRBD1 (5 bases). V lost 2 bases and J lost 4, with 6 bases in between. The germline V gene has CDR1 MNHNY and CDR2 SVGAGI (reference sequence). CDR3 length: 13 amino acids. CDR3: CASSYGANQPQHF. The CDR3, as DNA: TGTGCCAGCAGTTACGGGGCAAATCAGCCCCAGCATTTT.

The chain joins TRBV10-1 to TRBJ2-2; possibly TRBD1 or TRBD2 for D (5 bases each). The germline CDR1 and CDR2 sequences are WNHNN and SYGVQD (reference sequence). Deletions cut 0 bases from V and 0 bases from J, with 14 bases between. The CDR3 consists of 18 residues. The CDR3 sequence is CASSESMPGPANTGELFF. CDR3 nucleotides: TGCGCCAGCAGTGAGTCGATGCCGGGGCCCGCGAACACCGGGGAGCTGTTTTTT.

This clonotype was seen many times. The J gene is TRBJ1-2, the V gene TRBV6-2 or TRBV6-3; no reliable D call. Trimming removed 7 bases from V and 3 bases from J, with 15 bases in between. The germline gives CDR1 MNHEY, CDR2 SVGEGT. The CDR3 is 14 residues long. This chain's CDR3 is CASIQTPPYYGYTF. CDR3 coding DNA: TGTGCCAGCATCCAAACCCCCCCGTACTATGGCTACACCTTC.

V gene TRBV10-2 combines with J gene TRBJ2-1, with TRBD2 identical over 16 bases. Germline values: CDR1 WSHSY, CDR2 SAAADI. The CDR3 length is 17 residues. Trimming removed 6 bases from V and 5 bases from J; junction bases left unmatched: 7. In DNA form, the CDR3 reads TGCGCCAGCAGGGGTCCCGGGACTAGCGGGGGGGACAATGAGCAGTTCTTC. This sequence encodes CASRGPGTSGGDNEQFF.

In its sample, this clonotype was seen a few times. The CDR3 nucleotides are TGTGCCAGCAGCTTAGGACTACCTTCTACGGAGCAGTACTTC. Its protein product is CASSLGLPSTEQYF. The rearrangement links TRBV7-2 to TRBJ2-7; a weak D match, TRBD2 (5 bases). V lost 1 base and J 7 bases, leaving 14 bases between the germline ends. The CDR3 totals 14 residues. The germline CDR1 and CDR2 sequences are SGHTA and FQGNSA.

This clonotype was counted a single time. The rearrangement uses TRBV6-6 and TRBJ2-7; possibly TRBD1 for D (6 bases). Looked up from germline, CDR1 is MNHNY and CDR2 is SVGAGI (reference sequence). This CDR3 comprises 15 residues. V was pared by 5 bases and J by 3 bases, with 17 bases between. Here the CDR3 DNA reads TGTGCCAGCAGTAACCGTGGACAGAATCGCTACGAGCAGTACTTC. Translation gives CASSNRGQNRYEQYF.

This sequence joins TRBV30 and TRBJ1-1; the D is unclear. The CDR3 consists of 14 residues. Germline lookup yields CDR1 GTSNPN and CDR2 SVGIG (reference sequence). Between the trimmed V and J ends, which lost 3 bases and 1 base, there was a span of 12 bases. CDR3 residues: CAWRVVSWNTEAFF. DNA of the CDR3: TGTGCCTGGAGGGTGGTTTCATGGAACACTGAAGCTTTCTTT.

By frequency in the sample, this clonotype is medium-sized. The chain joins TRBV7-3 to TRBJ1-2, with TRBD1 identical over 9 bases. V lost 5 bases and J lost 8; bases outside the gene matches: 9. The CDR3 spans 14 residues. Germline V gene data show CDR1 as SGHTA and CDR2 as FQGTGA. CDR3: CASSLYRQGEGYTF. For the CDR3, the DNA is TGTGCCAGCAGCCTCTACCGACAGGGGGAAGGCTACACCTTC.

This clonotype is medium-sized within its sample. The chain has TRBV11-3 and TRBJ2-2; D tentatively reads TRBD1 or TRBD2 (6 bases each). With 4 bases removed from V and 6 bases from J, the gap between germline ends came to 18 bases. Germline V gives CDR1 SGHNT, CDR2 YENEEA. This CDR3 has 16 amino acids. CDR3 protein: CASSYHPTRGAGELFF. CDR3 nucleotide sequence: TGTGCCAGCAGCTACCACCCGACAAGGGGGGCCGGGGAGCTGTTTTTT. The variable domain in full, completed from reference TRBV11-3 and TRBJ2-2, reads EAGVVQSPRYKIIEKKQPVAFWCNPISGHNTLYWYLQNLGQGPELLIRYENEEAVDDSQLPKDRFSAERLKGVDSTLKIQPAELGDSAVYLCASSYHPTRGAGELFFGEGSRLTVL.

The rearrangement links TRBV11-2 to TRBJ2-1; D possibly corresponds to TRBD1 (5 bases). The germline V gene has CDR1 SGHAT and CDR2 FQNNGV. The CDR3 spans 18 residues. V gave up 3 bases and J gave up 1 base, with 19 bases separating them. CDR3 protein: CASSFPIQGRDSYNEQFF. DNA of the CDR3: TGTGCCAGCAGCTTCCCTATCCAGGGCCGTGATTCCTACAATGAGCAGTTCTTC.

This clonotype has a handful of counts. The CDR3 loop reads CSVQRVGQFYEQYF. In nucleotides, the CDR3 is TGCAGCGTTCAACGGGTGGGCCAATTCTACGAGCAGTACTTC. The gene calls are TRBV29-1 and TRBJ2-7, with D hard to call. V gave up 5 bases and J gave up 3 bases, with 17 bases separating them. CDR1 is SQVTM, CDR2 ANQGSEA, per germline. CDR3 length equals 14 residues.

This clonotype has more than one count but fewer than ten. The junction does not match germline at one end; this may be a read error. The rearrangement links TRBV2 to TRBJ2-7, with 7 bases that match TRBD1. Germline V gene sequence: CDR1 SNHLY, CDR2 FYNNEI. This CDR3 has 17 residues. This CDR3 reads CASSEGTASMRRYEQYF. For the CDR3, the DNA is TGTGCCAGCAGCGAAGGGACAGCCTCCATGAGACGTTACGAGCAGTACTTC. Looking up the rest from reference TRBV2 and TRBJ2-7 gives the full variable domain: EPEVTQTPSHQVTQMGQEVILRCVPISNHLYFYWYRQILGQKVEFLVSFYNNEISEKSEIFDDQFSVERPDGSNFTLKIRSTKLEDSAMYFCASSEGTASMRRYEQYFGPGTRLTVT.

This clonotype was picked up a small number of times. The gene calls are TRBV20-1 and TRBJ1-1; the D is unclear. This CDR3 has 13 amino acids. CDR1 and CDR2 from the germline V gene are DFQATT and SNEGSKA (reference sequence). V was cut by 5 bases and J by 4 bases, with 14 bases left in between. The CDR3 protein is CSAYFLDATEAFF. CDR3 sequence (DNA): TGCAGTGCTTATTTTTTAGACGCCACTGAAGCTTTCTTT.

V usage is TRBV6-2 or TRBV6-3 and J usage is TRBJ2-2; D not resolved. V lost 6 bases and J lost 3, with 5 bases in between. The CDR3 runs 12 residues. Germline V gene data show CDR1 as MNHEY and CDR2 as SVGEGT. The CDR3 nucleotides read TGTGCCAGCAGCATTTACACCGGGGAGCTGTTTTTT. This translates into CASSIYTGELFF.

This clonotype was detected a few times. The chain joins TRBV28 to TRBJ2-3; D is possibly TRBD2 (5 bases). V shed 6 bases and J shed 3 bases, with 16 bases lying between them. This CDR3 spans 15 amino acids. Germline V CDR1 and CDR2: MDHEN, SYDVKM. CDR3 loop: CASSRSGLRTDTQYF. CDR3 nucleotides: TGTGCCAGCAGCAGGAGCGGCTTACGGACAGATACGCAGTATTTT.